These 6 T cell receptor beta chains were all obtained from the same sample, sequenced in a study of identical twins. TCRdb itself ran the 5' RACE reads through MiXCR, one entry per CDR3 protein. The table lists about 790,000 distinct CDR3 sequences, around a sixth of them singletons. This same sample was also taken into another study, of T cells expressing NK-cell markers.

Sequences were obtained from PBMCs. These receptors were obtained from a woman aged 18-30 years in good health.

Comments on this clonotype: Its ends do not fully match the called genes, so a read error is possible. This chain uses TRBV20-1 with TRBJ2-2; 9 bases are shared with TRBD1. CDR3 length: 16 residues. Germline lookup yields CDR1 DFQATT and CDR2 SNEGSKA (reference sequence). DNA for the CDR3: TGCAGTGCAAGAGTTCCGGGACAGGGACCCACCGGGGAGCTGTTTTTT. The encoded protein is CSARVPGQGPTGELFF.

Only a few counts were recorded for this clonotype. The genes are TRBV5-6 and TRBJ1-6; the D gene is possibly TRBD1 (6 bases). The CDR3 loop spans 14 amino acids. Germline CDR1 reads SGHDT; CDR2 reads YYEEEE. With 0 bases removed from V and 9 bases from J, the gap between germline ends came to 10 bases. CDR3 in amino acids: CASSLGGGSSPLHF. CDR3 coding DNA: TGTGCCAGCAGCTTGGGAGGGGGGAGTTCACCCCTCCACTTT.

This rearrangement joins TRBV7-9 to TRBJ2-1; no firm D call. Trimming shortened V by 5 bases and J by 8 bases, and 1 base separated the two germline ends. Germline CDR1 is SEHNR and CDR2 is FQNEAQ (reference sequence). This CDR3 has 9 amino acids. CDR3 sequence: CASSDEQFF. The CDR3 DNA reads TGTGCCAGCAGCGATGAGCAGTTCTTC.

There are a few counts of this clonotype. This chain joins TRBV27 and TRBJ2-7, with 8 bases fitting TRBD1. The CDR3 length is 15 residues. With V trimmed by 5 bases and J by 3 bases, 9 bases remained unmatched. The V gene's germline CDR1 is MNHEY and CDR2 SMNVEV (reference sequence). CDR3 bases: TGTGCCAGCAGTCCTCGGGACAGGAGAGGCTACGAGCAGTACTTC. Protein: CASSPRDRRGYEQYF.

This clonotype came up a few times. The chain carries TRBV27 and TRBJ2-7; TRBD1 aligns across 10 bases. The germline CDR1 and CDR2 sequences are MNHEY and SMNVEV (reference sequence). The CDR3 runs to 17 residues. V lost 8 bases, J lost 2 bases, and 15 bases stayed unmatched. CDR3 in amino acids: CASPVYKGTGAPYEQYF. The CDR3 nucleotides are TGTGCCAGCCCAGTTTATAAGGGGACAGGGGCACCCTACGAGCAGTACTTC.

CDR3 loop: CASSLLTGRSEQYF. CDR3 bases: TGCGCCAGCAGCTTGTTAACAGGGCGGTCCGAGCAGTACTTC. This rearrangement joins TRBV5-1 to TRBJ2-7, with a possible D match to TRBD1 (6 bases). Germline V lookup: CDR1 SGHRS, CDR2 YFSETQ. Trimming removed 1 base at V and 6 bases at J, with 14 bases between. The CDR3 consists of 14 residues.